Following are 26 T cell receptor beta chains from one sample sequenced in a study of OX40 agonist ivuxolimab in advanced cancers. Produced via immunoSEQ multiplex PCR; TCRdb's table is partial and in-frame only. The sample consists of about 120,000 clones, roughly 95% of them appearing once. Material: CD4+ or CD8+ T cells sorted from blood, obtained in a trial of the OX40 agonist ivuxolimab. These receptors came from an adult with an advanced solid tumor such as melanoma, head and neck, liver or kidney cancer.

The genes are TRBV7-8 and TRBJ2-3; tentatively, D is TRBD2 (6 bases). CDR1 SGHVS and CDR2 FQNEAQ come from the germline V gene. CDR3 length equals 14 residues. V shed 5 bases and J shed 0 bases, with 9 bases lying between them. The CDR3 spells CASSPLASTDTQYF. CDR3 coding DNA: TGTGCCAGCAGCCCACTAGCCAGCACAGATACGCAGTATTTT.

CDR3 DNA: TGTGCCAGCAGCTTGGGAACAGGGAGGGCCGGGGAGCTGTTTTTT. Its translation: CASSLGTGRAGELFF. The V gene is TRBV5-4, the J gene TRBJ2-2; a weak D match, TRBD2 (7 bases). The germline CDR1 and CDR2 sequences are SGHNT and YYREEE (reference sequence). This CDR3 has 15 amino acids. The germline V and J ends were trimmed by 0 bases and 6 bases, with 12 bases remaining between them.

The J gene is TRBJ2-5, the V gene TRBV5-1, with 9 bases identical to TRBD2. V was pared by 0 bases and J by 5 bases, with 5 bases of the junction left unmatched. The CDR3 is 15 amino acids. Germline lookup yields CDR1 SGHRS and CDR2 YFSETQ. CDR3 nucleotide sequence: TGCGCCAGCAGCTTGGAGACTAGCGGTTCCGAGACCCAGTACTTC. Protein sequence: CASSLETSGSETQYF.

The chain is built from TRBV7-2 and TRBJ2-2, with 8 bases identical to TRBD1. Trimming cost V 5 bases and J 4 bases; bases outside gene matches: 9. Germline lookup yields CDR1 SGHTA and CDR2 FQGNSA. This CDR3 contains 16 residues. The CDR3 DNA reads TGTGCCAGCAGCGACCAGGGGGCGCGGAGCACCGGGGAGCTGTTTTTT. The encoded protein is CASSDQGARSTGELFF.

CDR3 residues: CAGTGTGNSPLHF. The CDR3 DNA is TGTGCCGGGACCGGGACAGGGAATTCACCCCTCCACTTT. This chain connects TRBV30 to TRBJ1-6; 9 bases fit TRBD1. In germline, CDR1 is GTSNPN, CDR2 SVGIG (reference sequence). V was pared by 8 bases and J by 7 bases, with 6 bases of the junction left unmatched. The CDR3 sequence is 13 residues long.

V gene TRBV19 combines with J gene TRBJ1-3; weak D call: TRBD1 (5 bases). V lost 7 bases to trimming and J lost 2 bases, with 15 bases between them. The CDR3 is 15 residues long. CDR1 and CDR2 (germline): LNHDA, SQIVND (reference sequence). The CDR3 sequence: CASTDGQGTGNTIYF. DNA of the CDR3: TGTGCCAGTACCGATGGGCAGGGCACTGGAAACACCATATATTTT.

This clone was counted only a few times. This rearrangement joins TRBV5-1 to TRBJ2-5; 12 bases fit TRBD2. The germline gives CDR1 SGHRS, CDR2 YFSETQ. The ends lost 3 bases at V and 2 bases at J; junction bases unmatched: 2. This CDR3 comprises 15 residues. The CDR3 spells CASSWTSGAQETQYF. The CDR3 nucleotides read TGCGCCAGCAGCTGGACTAGCGGGGCTCAAGAGACCCAGTACTTC.

This clone was detected only once. The V and J genes are TRBV5-6 and TRBJ1-2, with 7 bases fitting TRBD1. CDR3 length: 16 residues. Germline V gene lookup returns CDR1 SGHDT and CDR2 YYEEEE. J lost 6 bases, V lost 0 bases, and 11 bases had no gene match. DNA of the CDR3: TGTGCCAGCAGCTTGGCCAATTGGGACAGCTACGATGGCTACACCTTC. Residues: CASSLANWDSYDGYTF.

V is TRBV6-1 and J is TRBJ2-7; possible D gene TRBD1, 5 bases. The V and J ends lost 2 bases and 4 bases respectively, with 9 bases between them. The CDR3 totals 13 residues. Germline loops: CDR1 MNHNS, CDR2 SASEGT. The CDR3 nucleotides are TGTGCCAGCAGTGAAAGAGGACATTACGAGCAGTACTTC. Translating it yields CASSERGHYEQYF.

The chain uses TRBV7-2 and TRBJ2-5; D gene unclear. CDR1 is SGHTA, CDR2 FQGNSA, per germline. The V end was cut by 5 bases, the J end by 6 bases, with 13 bases between. The CDR3 spans 13 residues. This CDR3 is CASSLTPPQTQYF. DNA for the CDR3: TGTGCCAGCAGCCTAACACCGCCCCAGACCCAGTACTTC.

The chain joins TRBV6-5 to TRBJ2-7, with TRBD2 matching over 8 bases. The V segment lost 6 bases and the J segment 5 bases; nucleotides outside the gene matches: 12. Germline assignment: CDR1 MNHEY and CDR2 SVGAGI. The CDR3 runs 15 residues. CDR3 coding DNA: TGTGCCAGCAGACCAACCGGGACTAGGTCCGACGAGCAGTACTTC. Translation: CASRPTGTRSDEQYF.

The rearrangement links TRBV19 to TRBJ2-5, with TRBD2 matching over 8 bases. The CDR3 is made up of 13 amino acids. V lost 5 bases and J lost 5; bases outside the gene matches: 4. CDR1 and CDR2 from the germline V gene are LNHDA and SQIVND (reference sequence). CDR3 nucleotide sequence: TGTGCCAGTAGTTCCCGCGGGGGGGAGACCCAGTACTTC. It translates to CASSSRGGETQYF. Together with reference TRBV19 and TRBJ2-5, the CDR3 gives the full variable domain: DGGITQSPKYLFRKEGQNVTLSCEQNLNHDAMYWYRQDPGQGLRLIYYSQIVNDFQKGDIAEGYSVSREKKESFPLTVTSAQKNPTAFYLCASSSRGGETQYFGPGTRLLVL.

V and J are TRBV2 and TRBJ2-7; possible D gene TRBD1, 6 bases. Germline loops: CDR1 SNHLY, CDR2 FYNNEI. The germline V and J ends were trimmed by 5 bases and 0 bases, with 14 bases remaining between them. The CDR3 has 15 amino acids. The CDR3 protein is CASSSLGASSYEQYF. CDR3 nucleotide sequence: TGTGCCAGCAGTTCTCTGGGGGCCAGCTCCTACGAGCAGTACTTC.

This clone showed up just once. The chain employs TRBV2 and TRBJ2-1, with a possible D match to TRBD2 (6 bases). Germline V gene lookup returns CDR1 SNHLY and CDR2 FYNNEI. The CDR3 spans 15 residues. Trimming took off 3 bases at V and 9 bases at J, with 18 bases between the two ends. The CDR3 nucleotides are TGTGCCAGCAGTGACTGGGACTTCTCCCGGGCTGAGCAGTTCTTC. Translating it yields CASSDWDFSRAEQFF.

This clone was found once. The chain combines TRBV19 with TRBJ1-6; maybe TRBD1 (5 bases). Germline V gives CDR1 LNHDA, CDR2 SQIVND (reference sequence). V dropped 7 bases and J dropped 0 bases, with 28 bases sitting between them. This CDR3 has 21 amino acids. The CDR3 nucleotides are TGTGCCAGTACCCCCTCGGTGGGGCAGTCGGCGTTAAGCTCCTATAATTCACCCCTCCACTTT. It specifies CASTPSVGQSALSSYNSPLHF.

V gene TRBV2 combines with J gene TRBJ2-5; the D gene is possibly TRBD1 (6 bases). The CDR3 contains 14 residues. The germline gives CDR1 SNHLY, CDR2 FYNNEI. V dropped 4 bases and J dropped 5 bases, with 14 bases sitting between them. CDR3 amino acids: CASSAQGLMETQYF. For the CDR3, the DNA is TGTGCCAGCAGTGCGCAGGGGCTCATGGAGACCCAGTACTTC.

A single count supports this clone. The CDR3 sequence: CASNRGGNTGELFF. In nucleotides, the CDR3 is TGTGCCAGCAACCGGGGAGGGAACACCGGGGAGCTGTTTTTT. The chain is built from TRBV6-5 and TRBJ2-2; D perhaps matches TRBD2 (6 bases). The CDR3 runs 14 residues. V dropped 7 bases and J dropped 1 base, with 10 bases sitting between them. Germline V gene data show CDR1 as MNHEY and CDR2 as SVGAGI.

The table lists this clone with a count of one. The chain uses TRBV2 and TRBJ2-2, with 9 positions matching TRBD2. Trimming removed 7 bases from V and 1 base from J; junction bases left unmatched: 7. Per germline, CDR1 SNHLY and CDR2 FYNNEI. This CDR3 spans 16 amino acids. In DNA, the CDR3 is TGTGCCAGCACCGATGGACTAGCGAGGAACACCGGGGAGCTGTTTTTT. Its translation is CASTDGLARNTGELFF.

The chain links TRBV11-1 to TRBJ2-5, with 7 bases identical to TRBD2. After removal of 3 bases from V and 5 bases from J, the junction contained 6 bases not matched to a gene. Germline loops: CDR1 SGHAT, CDR2 FQDESV (reference sequence). The CDR3 has 14 amino acids. The CDR3 loop is CASSLGGTPETQYF. CDR3 nucleotides: TGTGCCAGCAGCTTGGGGGGGACCCCGGAGACCCAGTACTTC.

This chain joins TRBV11-1 and TRBJ1-2; perhaps TRBD1 as D (6 bases). Germline values: CDR1 SGHAT, CDR2 FQDESV (reference sequence). This CDR3 spans 13 amino acids. The V and J ends lost 5 bases and 4 bases respectively, with 11 bases between them. The CDR3 nucleotides read TGTGCCAGCAGCCGCAGGGGCGGCTATGGCTACACCTTC. Amino acids: CASSRRGGYGYTF.

V gene TRBV28 combines with J gene TRBJ1-3; 7 positions agree with TRBD1. The CDR3 has 15 residues. In germline, CDR1 is MDHEN, CDR2 SYDVKM. Trimming took 5 bases from V and 5 from J; bases not matched to a gene: 9. Here the CDR3 reads CASSPATGSRNTIYF. CDR3 nucleotide sequence: TGTGCCAGCAGTCCCGCGACAGGGTCTCGAAACACCATATATTTT.

This chain uses TRBV11-3 with TRBJ2-3; 8 bases line up with TRBD2. V was pared by 5 bases and J by 1 base, with 2 bases of the junction left unmatched. The CDR3 totals 14 residues. Germline CDR1 and CDR2: SGHNT and YENEEA. The CDR3, as DNA: TGTGCCAGCAGCCCGACTAGCGGCACAGATACGCAGTATTTT. The encoded protein is CASSPTSGTDTQYF.

The chain has TRBV10-1 and TRBJ1-1; perhaps TRBD1 as D (5 bases). Germline V gene data show CDR1 as WNHNN and CDR2 as SYGVQD (reference sequence). The CDR3 has 13 amino acids. The V and J ends lost 6 bases and 0 bases respectively, with 8 bases between them. The DNA of the CDR3 is TGCGCCAGCAGCCAGGGACTGAACACTGAAGCTTTCTTT. Its translation is CASSQGLNTEAFF.

With respect to this clone: The same CDR3 also results from other DNA sequences found in this sample. The V and J genes are TRBV18 and TRBJ1-4; 7 bases line up with TRBD1. Germline loops: CDR1 KGHSH, CDR2 LQKENI. The CDR3 covers 13 residues. With V trimmed by 3 bases and J by 5 bases, 0 bases remained unmatched. Here the CDR3 reads CASSPGQNEKLFF. The CDR3 DNA is TGTGCCAGCTCACCGGGACAGAATGAAAAACTGTTTTTT.

This clone was picked up one time. The chain has TRBV7-9 and TRBJ2-4; TRBD2 agrees at 9 bases. From germline, CDR1 is SEHNR and CDR2 FQNEAQ (reference sequence). The CDR3 consists of 18 residues. V lost 3 bases and J lost 1; bases outside the gene matches: 10. The CDR3 region is CASSLGAGGSGAKNIQYF. The CDR3 region has the DNA TGTGCCAGCAGCTTGGGGGCGGGAGGGTCCGGTGCCAAAAACATTCAGTACTTC.

The J gene is TRBJ2-7, the V gene TRBV19; TRBD1 is a possible D gene (6 bases). Trimming removed 4 bases at V and 5 bases at J, with 18 bases between. CDR1 is LNHDA and CDR2 is SQIVND in the germline V gene (reference sequence). CDR3 length equals 15 residues. CDR3 loop: CASSRSQGVGNEQYF. CDR3 nucleotides: TGTGCCAGTAGTAGGTCACAGGGAGTGGGTAACGAGCAGTACTTC.